The 6 T cell receptor beta chains presented below share a single source sample, sequenced in a study of regulatory T cells in long-lasting Graves disease. Arm-PCR with iRepertoire HTBI primers amplified the CDR3 regions for these TCR beta libraries. TCRdb used MiXCR to reprocess the multiplex PCR reads, holding one entry per CDR3 protein. The data show over 350,000 distinct CDR3 sequences, 14% to 15% seen once. Time point defined: newly diagnosed GD, antithyroid drugs for less than 3 months. With RNA extracted from PBMCs as input, the TCR library was made. These data were also reused for a study on T cells in Graves' hyperthyroidism and ophthalmopathy.

The sample consisted of peripheral blood mononuclear cells (PBMCs), taken at new diagnosis, from a patient treated with antithyroid drugs. The receptor set was obtained from a woman in her forties with Graves disease.

This clonotype was counted at least ten times. A much bigger clone sits one base away, suggesting this may be a read error. The chain is built from TRBV12-3 or TRBV12-4 and TRBJ2-7, with no clear D. The CDR3 has 13 amino acids. This CDR3 is CASNLGNLYEQYF. DNA for the CDR3: TGTGCCAGCAATTTAGGGAATCTCTACGAGCAGTACTTC.

This clonotype was counted at least ten times. CDR3 sequence: CASGLGTGFSYEQYF. The CDR3 nucleotides are TGTGCTAGTGGTTTAGGGACAGGTTTTTCCTACGAGCAGTACTTC. The chain recombines TRBV12-5 with TRBJ2-7; TRBD1 agrees at 8 bases. Germline trimming cut 3 bases from V and 1 base from J; bases unmatched to any gene: 5. Germline CDR1 and CDR2: LGHNT and FRNRAP. This CDR3 contains 15 residues.

This clonotype was counted many times. The chain has TRBV5-4 and TRBJ2-1; 7 bases line up with TRBD1. V was pared by 4 bases and J by 5 bases, with 3 bases of the junction left unmatched. CDR1 and CDR2 (germline): SGHNT, YYREEE (reference sequence). The CDR3 spans 13 residues. In DNA, the CDR3 is TGTGCCAGCAGCCTGGACAGGAACAATGAGCAGTTCTTC. Translating it yields CASSLDRNNEQFF.

This clonotype was seen ten or more times. This sequence joins TRBV15 and TRBJ1-1; D remains unclear. Germline V CDR1 and CDR2: LNHNV, YYDKDF (reference sequence). The CDR3 loop spans 12 amino acids. The ends were cut back, 0 bases at V and 11 bases at J, with 10 bases in the middle. The CDR3 DNA reads as TGTGCCACCAGCAGAGATCGGGTTTTGGCTTTCTTT. It is translated as CATSRDRVLAFF.

CDR3 nucleotides: TGTGCCAGCATTCGGCAGCGTAATGAAAAACTGTTTTTT. This translates into CASIRQRNEKLFF. The chain is built from TRBV6-1 and TRBJ1-4; D remains ambiguous. CDR1 and CDR2 from the germline V gene are MNHNS and SASEGT. The V gene lost 7 bases and the J gene lost 4 bases, with 10 bases spanning the gap. The CDR3 is 13 residues long.

This clonotype was seen only a few times. The V gene is TRBV20-1, the J gene TRBJ2-1, with 14 bases aligning to TRBD2. The CDR3 runs to 14 residues. Trimming took 6 bases from V and 8 from J; bases not matched to a gene: 6. Germline V gene sequence: CDR1 DFQATT, CDR2 SNEGSKA (reference sequence). The CDR3 spells CSAEPGLAGDEQFF. The DNA of the CDR3 is TGCAGTGCAGAACCGGGACTAGCGGGAGATGAGCAGTTCTTC.